The 21 T cell receptor beta chains below were found in one sample sequenced in a study of shared clonotypes between healthy human individuals. Clones were sequenced by immunoSEQ multiplex PCR, and TCRdb holds only the in-frame ones, with some missing. The sample lists about 650,000 clones, 95% occurring once. CD8 cells classed as naive were CD45RO-negative and positively selected for CCR7, excluding terminally differentiated effector memory CD45RA+ cells. Sequencing was carried out using naive CD8+ T cells sorted from blood. All receptors come from a woman between 25 and 40 years old in good health.

The chain couples TRBV27 to TRBJ1-2; TRBD1 agrees at 9 bases. V shed 5 bases and J 6 bases; nucleotides not matched to a gene: 10. The germline gives CDR1 MNHEY, CDR2 SMNVEV (reference sequence). The CDR3 is 15 amino acids. CDR3 loop: CASSPGQGGVDGYTF. The CDR3 region has the DNA TGTGCCAGCAGTCCGGGACAGGGCGGGGTGGATGGCTACACCTTC.

A word on this clone: The sample has other DNA sequences that encode this CDR3 too. V is TRBV27 and J is TRBJ2-1; 11 bases map to TRBD2. CDR1 and CDR2 (germline): MNHEY, SMNVEV (reference sequence). CDR3 size: 15 residues. Trimming took 6 bases from V and 3 from J; bases not matched to a gene: 4. DNA of the CDR3: TGTGCCAGCAGCCCGGGACTAGCGGTCTACAATGAGCAGTTCTTC. Translated, it gives CASSPGLAVYNEQFF.

The rearrangement uses TRBV27 and TRBJ1-3; D unresolved. From germline, CDR1 is MNHEY and CDR2 SMNVEV (reference sequence). Trimming took 2 bases from V and 0 from J, leaving 5 bases between them. The CDR3 covers 14 residues. The CDR3 sequence: CASSLTASGNTIYF. CDR3 coding DNA: TGTGCCAGCAGTTTAACCGCCTCTGGAAACACCATATATTTT.

The genes are TRBV27 and TRBJ2-1, with TRBD2 matching over 16 bases. The V and J ends lost 5 bases and 9 bases, in that order; junction bases with no gene match: 4. Germline V CDR1 and CDR2: MNHEY, SMNVEV (reference sequence). The CDR3 totals 15 residues. For the CDR3, the DNA is TGTGCCAGCAGTGCAGGGACTAGCGGGAGGGCTGAGCAGTTCTTC. This sequence encodes CASSAGTSGRAEQFF.

CDR3 in amino acids: CASRQGHQLLASYEQYF. In nucleotides, the CDR3 is TGTGCCAGCAGACAGGGACACCAACTTTTAGCTTCCTACGAGCAGTACTTC. The V and J genes are TRBV28 and TRBJ2-7, with D possibly being TRBD1 (6 bases). This CDR3 has 17 amino acids. V lost 6 bases and J 1 base, leaving 22 bases between the germline ends. Germline CDR1 MDHEN, CDR2 SYDVKM.

This clone appeared a single time. This chain connects TRBV7-8 to TRBJ2-1; 8 bases fit TRBD2. J was trimmed by 6 bases and V by 5 bases; bases with no gene match: 15. Looked up from germline, CDR1 is SGHVS and CDR2 is FQNEAQ. The CDR3 runs to 17 residues. The CDR3 region has the DNA TGTGCCAGCAGCCACGAGGGGGAAGTAGCGGGAATCAATGAGCAGTTCTTC. Protein sequence: CASSHEGEVAGINEQFF. Supplemented by reference TRBV7-8 and TRBJ2-1, the full variable domain reads GAGVSQSPRYKVAKRGQDVALRCDPISGHVSLFWYQQALGQGPEFLTYFQNEAQLDKSGLPSDRFFAERPEGSVSTLKIQRTQQEDSAVYLCASSHEGEVAGINEQFFGPGTRLTVL.

About this clone itself: One end of the junction fails to match germline, which may point to a read error. The rearrangement links TRBV6-5 to TRBJ1-2, with D uncertain. Germline lookup yields CDR1 MNHEY and CDR2 SVGAGI. This CDR3 comprises 10 residues. CDR3 in amino acids: CASSEGFGFF. CDR3 DNA sequence: TGTGCCAGCAGTGAAGGGTTCGGGTTCTTC.

V gene TRBV12-5 combines with J gene TRBJ2-1, with 7 positions matching TRBD1. The CDR3 contains 18 residues. V shed 1 base, J shed 4 bases, and the junction held 13 bases outside the gene matches. Germline values: CDR1 LGHNT, CDR2 FRNRAP. The CDR3 reads CASGLANRGRFTYNEQFF. CDR3 DNA sequence: TGTGCTAGTGGTTTGGCTAACAGGGGTCGTTTCACATACAATGAGCAGTTCTTC.

The chain employs TRBV6-4 and TRBJ2-3; D gene ambiguous. In germline, CDR1 is MRHNA, CDR2 SNTAGT. The CDR3 loop spans 12 amino acids. The germline V and J ends were trimmed by 4 bases and 1 base, with 3 bases remaining between them. This CDR3 is CASSAGTDTQYF. The CDR3 DNA follows: TGTGCCAGCAGTGCAGGCACAGATACGCAGTATTTT.

V is TRBV27 and J is TRBJ1-4; D not certain. The V gene lost 9 bases and the J gene lost 1 base, with 21 bases spanning the gap. Looked up from germline, CDR1 is MNHEY and CDR2 is SMNVEV (reference sequence). CDR3 length equals 17 residues. The CDR3 sequence: CASQQLSRGGTNEKLFF. The CDR3 region has the DNA TGTGCCAGTCAGCAGTTGTCGAGAGGAGGAACTAATGAAAAACTGTTTTTT.

This clone was seen just once. CDR3 region: CASSSGTPGGEQYF. CDR3 DNA: TGTGCCAGCAGCTCCGGGACTCCAGGGGGGGAGCAGTACTTC. The rearrangement links TRBV7-6 to TRBJ2-5; D might be TRBD1 or TRBD2, each matching 7 bases. CDR1 SGHVS and CDR2 FNYEAQ come from the germline V gene. The ends were cut back, 4 bases at V and 11 bases at J, with 20 bases in the middle. The CDR3 loop spans 14 amino acids.

The chain links TRBV19 to TRBJ2-5; 7 bases are a match to TRBD2. V shed 1 base, J shed 5 bases, and the junction held 10 bases outside the gene matches. The germline V gene has CDR1 LNHDA and CDR2 SQIVND (reference sequence). The CDR3 length is 16 residues. CDR3: CASSIGAGVLGETQYF. CDR3 bases: TGTGCCAGTAGTATAGGGGCGGGGGTATTGGGGGAGACCCAGTACTTC.

The V call is TRBV27, the J call TRBJ1-5, with TRBD1 as a possible D gene (5 bases). V lost 0 bases and J lost 8, with 8 bases in between. Germline CDR1 reads MNHEY; CDR2 reads SMNVEV (reference sequence). This CDR3 has 13 residues. DNA of the CDR3: TGTGCCAGCAGTTTATCGGGGCTGGAGCCCCAGCATTTT. Residues: CASSLSGLEPQHF.

The genes are TRBV5-1 and TRBJ2-7, with 11 bases lining up with TRBD1. Germline values: CDR1 SGHRS, CDR2 YFSETQ. The CDR3 has 16 residues. V lost 3 bases to trimming and J lost 3 bases; unmatched junction nucleotides: 8. CDR3 in DNA: TGCGCCAGCAGCTCGGACCTGGGGACAGGGGGCTACGAGCAGTACTTC. It is translated as CASSSDLGTGGYEQYF.

The V gene is TRBV5-1, the J gene TRBJ2-1, with TRBD2 identical over 7 bases. Trimming took 3 bases from V and 0 from J; bases not matched to a gene: 9. The CDR3 runs 17 residues. In germline, CDR1 is SGHRS, CDR2 YFSETQ. The CDR3 spells CASSYGTTLPSYNEQFF. The CDR3 DNA reads as TGCGCCAGCAGCTATGGGACTACCCTCCCCTCCTACAATGAGCAGTTCTTC.

Points on this clone: Different DNA sequences within this sample yield the same CDR3. The chain is built from TRBV27 and TRBJ2-1; 7 positions agree with TRBD2. This CDR3 is built from 15 residues. CDR1 is MNHEY, CDR2 SMNVEV, per germline (reference sequence). Losses at the gene ends were 2 bases for V and 0 bases for J; bases not matched to a gene: 1. The CDR3 DNA reads as TGTGCCAGCAGTTTAAGCGGGATCTCCTACAATGAGCAGTTCTTC. It codes for CASSLSGISYNEQFF.

The chain links TRBV28 to TRBJ2-5, with D tentatively TRBD1 or TRBD2 (5 bases each). Germline V gives CDR1 MDHEN, CDR2 SYDVKM. Trimming pared 4 bases from V and 4 bases from J, leaving 13 bases between. This CDR3 contains 14 residues. CDR3 coding DNA: TGTGCCAGCAGTTCCCCGGGACGAACAGAGACCCAGTACTTC. Its protein product is CASSSPGRTETQYF. Looking up the rest from reference TRBV28 and TRBJ2-5 gives the full variable domain: DVKVTQSSRYLVKRTGEKVFLECVQDMDHENMFWYRQDPGLGLRLIYFSYDVKMKEKGDIPEGYSVSREKKERFSLILESASTNQTSMYLCASSSPGRTETQYFGPGTRLLVL.

Written as DNA, the CDR3 is TGCGCCAGCAGCCCCTCGGGCCTTTTCCGGGACAGGGTCCATGGCTACACCTTC. It encodes CASSPSGLFRDRVHGYTF. The rearrangement uses TRBV4-1 and TRBJ1-2; 9 bases align to TRBD1. V was clipped by 4 bases and J by 6 bases; unmatched bases: 18. CDR3 length equals 18 residues. Germline loops: CDR1 MGHRA, CDR2 YSYEKL.

This clone came up once. J is TRBJ2-5 and V is TRBV10-3, with D possibly TRBD2 on 5 matching bases. This CDR3 is built from 18 residues. Germline V lookup: CDR1 ENHRY, CDR2 SYGVKD. The V and J ends lost 3 bases and 0 bases respectively, with 20 bases between them. The CDR3 DNA follows: TGTGCCATCAGTGAATTGGGGTCTCTACCGGGGTACCAAGAGACCCAGTACTTC. Residues: CAISELGSLPGYQETQYF.

The chain couples TRBV6-1 to TRBJ1-1; the D is unclear. This CDR3 is 12 amino acids long. V dropped 7 bases and J dropped 2 bases, with 8 bases sitting between them. CDR1 is MNHNS, CDR2 SASEGT, per germline. As DNA, the CDR3 is TGTGCCAGCACGCCGGGAAACACTGAAGCTTTCTTT. This gives the protein CASTPGNTEAFF.

The gene calls are TRBV14 and TRBJ2-1, with D tentatively TRBD1 or TRBD2 (6 bases each). The germline V gene has CDR1 SGHDN and CDR2 FVKESK. This CDR3 has 13 amino acids. Trimming stripped 0 bases from V and 9 bases from J, with 9 bases between. The CDR3 DNA sequence: TGTGCCAGCAGCCAAGATGGGGGGCGTGAGCAGTTCTTC. Translating gives CASSQDGGREQFF.